One and the same sample provided the 5 T cell receptor beta chains below, sequenced in a study of beta chain features in type 1 diabetes. Every isolated RNA sample was fully reverse transcribed, so sequencing captured expressed TCRB transcripts. Some clones are missing from TCRdb's copy, which holds only in-frame ones; the method was immunoSEQ multiplex PCR. There are roughly 610,000 clones in the sample; 15% to 17% occur only once, and about 0.093% lies in the top ten. Sequencing was done on a sample of naive CD4+ T cells from blood. These receptors were taken from a man aged 18 to 30 in good health.

This clone appeared a few times. V and J are TRBV19 and TRBJ2-6; unclear D gene. The CDR3 runs 18 residues. Trimming shortened V by 8 bases and J by 1 base, and 21 bases separated the two germline ends. CDR1 is LNHDA and CDR2 is SQIVND in the germline V gene (reference sequence). Written as DNA, the CDR3 is TGTGCCAGTGCATTCCAAGGACCGTTGAAATCTGGGGCCAACGTCCTGACTTTC. Its translation: CASAFQGPLKSGANVLTF.

The rearrangement uses TRBV19 and TRBJ1-2; D is unclear. The length of the CDR3 is 12 residues. Germline CDR1 and CDR2: LNHDA and SQIVND (reference sequence). Trimming left V 10 bases short and J 4 bases short, with 13 bases between. The CDR3 loop is CAIGRDSYGYTF. The CDR3 DNA reads as TGTGCCATTGGAAGAGACTCCTATGGCTACACCTTC.

The table lists this clone with a few counts. The rearrangement joins TRBV12-5 to TRBJ2-6, with a weak D call TRBD1 (6 bases). CDR3 size: 15 residues. Trimming pared 2 bases from V and 3 bases from J, leaving 8 bases between. Per the germline V gene, CDR1 is LGHNT and CDR2 is FRNRAP. The CDR3 loop is CASGLIRGGANVLTF. CDR3 sequence (DNA): TGTGCTAGTGGTTTGATCAGGGGTGGGGCCAACGTCCTGACTTTC.

This clone was counted between two and nine times. This chain joins TRBV28 and TRBJ2-6; D call uncertain. CDR3 length equals 15 residues. In germline, CDR1 is MDHEN, CDR2 SYDVKM. Trimming took off 5 bases at V and 0 bases at J, with 8 bases between the two ends. The CDR3, as DNA: TGTGCCAGCAGTCAGGCCTACTCTGGGGCCAACGTCCTGACTTTC. Its translation is CASSQAYSGANVLTF.

This clone has only a few counts. The chain has TRBV6-5 and TRBJ1-6; D call uncertain. The germline V gene has CDR1 MNHEY and CDR2 SVGAGI. Trimming left V 2 bases short and J 7 bases short, with 9 bases between. The CDR3 contains 14 residues. CDR3 sequence: CASSYDRANSPLHF. In DNA, the CDR3 is TGTGCCAGCAGTTACGATCGGGCCAATTCACCCCTCCACTTT.